The 12 T cell receptor beta chains reported below all come from one sample, sequenced in a study of PD-L1 blockade in urothelial cancer. The time point here: pretreatment peripheral blood. TCRdb's table, derived via immunoSEQ multiplex PCR, lists solely in-frame clones and lacks some. The sample includes about 49,000 clones, approximately 79% of them seen just once. Sequences were derived from PBMCs, sampled around atezolizumab (anti-PD-L1) treatment. Every receptor here comes from a man in his sixties or seventies with urothelial cancer.

The CDR3 bases are TGTGCCAGCAGTGCGGGACAGAACAATGAGCAGTTCTTC. Translated, it gives CASSAGQNNEQFF. V gene TRBV2 combines with J gene TRBJ2-1, with 7 bases aligning to TRBD1. This CDR3 spans 13 amino acids. V lost 4 bases and J lost 5; bases outside the gene matches: 2. Germline-derived CDR1 and CDR2 are SNHLY and FYNNEI.

V is TRBV19 and J is TRBJ2-3; the match to TRBD2 covers 11 bases. J lost 2 bases, V lost 4 bases, and 8 bases had no gene match. Germline V gives CDR1 LNHDA, CDR2 SQIVND (reference sequence). This CDR3 contains 17 residues. CDR3 residues: CASSSPGLAAPTDTQYF. The CDR3 DNA reads TGTGCCAGTAGTAGTCCGGGACTAGCGGCCCCCACAGATACGCAGTATTTT.

The rearrangement uses TRBV6-1 and TRBJ2-6; 9 bases match TRBD1. V lost 10 bases, J lost 2 bases, and 6 bases stayed unmatched. Germline lookup yields CDR1 MNHNS and CDR2 SASEGT. This CDR3 spans 15 amino acids. The CDR3 spells CATRTGEAGANVLTF. The DNA for the CDR3 is TGTGCCACCAGGACAGGGGAGGCTGGGGCCAACGTCCTGACTTTC.

This chain joins TRBV6-5 and TRBJ1-2; weak D call: TRBD1 (5 bases). V was shortened by 0 bases and J by 8 bases, with 16 bases between the two germline ends. The V gene's germline CDR1 is MNHEY and CDR2 SVGAGI. The CDR3 contains 15 residues. The CDR3 coding sequence is TGTGCCAGCAGTTACTCGTTGGACAATGTCCAGGGCTACACCTTC. Translated, it gives CASSYSLDNVQGYTF.

The rearrangement links TRBV11-1 to TRBJ2-5; 9 bases fit TRBD1. CDR1 is SGHAT and CDR2 is FQDESV in the germline V gene (reference sequence). The CDR3 sequence is 16 residues long. V shed 3 bases and J 5 bases; nucleotides not matched to a gene: 10. Written as DNA, the CDR3 is TGTGCCAGCAGCTTTACGGGACAGGGTATTTTCGAGACCCAGTACTTC. It yields the protein CASSFTGQGIFETQYF.

The chain is built from TRBV27 and TRBJ1-1; the D gene is possibly TRBD1 (6 bases). CDR3 length: 15 amino acids. Trimming stripped 8 bases from V and 1 base from J, with 17 bases between. Germline V gives CDR1 MNHEY, CDR2 SMNVEV (reference sequence). Written as DNA, the CDR3 is TGTGCCAGCGCAGCGCAACAGGGAGCGAACACTGAAGCTTTCTTT. This codes for CASAAQQGANTEAFF.

The chain uses TRBV5-1 and TRBJ2-1; 7 bases align to TRBD2. Trimming removed 2 bases from V and 8 bases from J; junction bases left unmatched: 7. The CDR3 is 14 amino acids. Germline-derived CDR1 and CDR2 are SGHRS and YFSETQ. The CDR3 region has the DNA TGCGCCAGCAGCTTAAGCGGGGACTTTGATGAGCAGTTCTTC. It codes for CASSLSGDFDEQFF.

In regard to this clone: One base away lies a much larger clone, so this may be a sequencing read error. The chain links TRBV6-5 to TRBJ1-2, with 10 bases aligning to TRBD1. Per the germline V gene, CDR1 is MNHEY and CDR2 is SVGAGI. The CDR3 is 15 amino acids. The CDR3: CANSYLGTGVDGYTF. The CDR3 coding sequence is TGTGCCAACAGTTACCTCGGGACAGGGGTTGATGGCTACACCTTC.

The rearrangement links TRBV2 to TRBJ1-1; no clear D gene. V was clipped by 1 base and J by 6 bases, with 12 bases between them. CDR3 length equals 14 residues. The germline gives CDR1 SNHLY, CDR2 FYNNEI. The CDR3: CASSEGGGLSEAFF. For the CDR3, the DNA is TGTGCCAGCAGTGAAGGGGGAGGGCTTTCTGAAGCTTTCTTT.

This sequence joins TRBV9 and TRBJ2-3, with D uncertain. Per the germline V gene, CDR1 is SGDLS and CDR2 is YYNGEE. V was pared by 0 bases and J by 0 bases, with 8 bases between. There are 15 residues in the CDR3. The CDR3 spells CASSVDGFSTDTQYF. The CDR3 coding sequence is TGTGCCAGCAGCGTAGACGGGTTTAGCACAGATACGCAGTATTTT.

Details on this clone: The same CDR3 is also encoded by other DNA sequences in this sample. The chain has TRBV30 and TRBJ1-2; D gene unclear. Between the trimmed V and J ends, which lost 1 base and 4 bases, there was a span of 4 bases. This CDR3 comprises 11 residues. From germline, CDR1 is GTSNPN and CDR2 SVGIG (reference sequence). CDR3 protein: CAWSGGYGYTF. The CDR3 DNA sequence: TGTGCCTGGAGTGGAGGCTATGGCTACACCTTC.

The chain joins TRBV20-1 to TRBJ2-3, with D possibly being TRBD2 (6 bases). This CDR3 spans 11 amino acids. Trimming took 5 bases from V and 6 from J, leaving 9 bases between them. Germline CDR1 reads DFQATT; CDR2 reads SNEGSKA (reference sequence). The CDR3 loop reads CSAQRADTQYF. CDR3 in DNA: TGCAGTGCTCAGCGGGCTGATACGCAGTATTTT.